The clone carrying this TCR beta chain was seen a handful of times. Its specificity is unknown. This sample stems from a study of blood T cells in healthy people across ages. Whole-study results and caveats: Long-lived donors exceeded aged donors in naive CD4+ cells and diversity.

In germline, CDR1 is SEHNR, CDR2 FQNEAQ (reference sequence). CDR3 length equals 14 residues. V dropped 4 bases and J dropped 8 bases, with 17 bases sitting between them. With a J-beta primer mix and a sample-barcoded 5' primer, a second PCR ran about 6 to 11 cycles. Each CDR3 protein gets one entry after TCRdb re-called the 5' RACE reads with MiXCR. The data contain around 1,000,000 distinct CDR3 sequences, almost 25% of them singletons. Separately, the same data were catalogued under a study of T cells of mothers and their children. As reported in that work: Maternal samples each gave over 9 million TCR beta CDR3 reads, and child samples approximately 2.8 million each. Regardless of relatedness, pairs show thymic selection shaping TCR recombination output in a similar manner. It was related mother-child pairs that showed slightly higher overlap than unrelated pairs, without reaching significance.

The specimen sequenced was blood. The chain carries TRBV7-9 and TRBJ1-2, with a possible D match to TRBD1 (6 bases). This clonotype originated in a girl aged 2 to 10 in good health. The CDR3 loop reads CASSWGLGFEGYTF. The DNA of the CDR3 is TGTGCCAGCAGCTGGGGGCTAGGCTTTGAGGGCTACACCTTC.